The rows below give T cell receptor beta chains drawn from one sample of a study of CXCR4 blockade with PD-1 therapy in pancreatic cancer. The repertoire was sequenced with immunoSEQ multiplex PCR; TCRdb's copy has only in-frame clones and lacks some. The data hold 350 to 600 clones, with 65% to 85% observed a single time. Sequenced here: tumor tissue, sampled before culture. These receptors were collected from a human donor with pancreatic ductal adenocarcinoma. Each CDR3 is given with its conserved first and last residue. Each record gives: V gene, D gene, J gene, CDR3 DNA, CDR3 protein. The D gene is left open where the match is weak.

>TRBV6-8|NA|TRBJ1-2
TGTGCCAGCAGTTACGGACGGAGGCAGGGCTACACCTTC
CASSYGRRQGYTF
>TRBV6-7|NA|TRBJ2-7
TGTGCCAGCAGTTTCGACAGTCCCTACGAGCAGTACTTC
CASSFDSPYEQYF